This TCR beta chain was sequenced in a study of technical replicates of blood from several donors (dated by TCRdb to 2015 to 2018). V drops 2 bases and J drops 11 bases, leaving 13 bases in between. The CDR3 holds 14 amino acids from the cysteine to the phenylalanine. CDR3 DNA is the only sequence kept; it has 42 bases, read in frame from the first base. CDR1 and CDR2 are read off the germline V gene (reference sequence) as MNHEY and SMNVEV. Receptor libraries were prepared by the immunoSEQ multiplex PCR assay. In TCRdb, the immuneACCESS table is reduced to in-frame sequences with V and J assigned. These tables do not hold every clone; where another copy was compared, an unresolved V gene accounts for under half, and the others remain unexplained. Recorded for this sample are 45,000 to 60,000 clones; 70% to 90% of them occurred a single time. The biggest ten clones account for over 5% of the sample.

As regards this clone: It lacks a known antigen. Base qualities are missing; no much larger clone stands one base away.

The sample taken for sequencing was PBMCs. The receptor comes from a human donor in good health. Some clones in this sample may be carry-over from other donors' samples. In this chain, TRBV27 is recombined with TRBJ1-6, with the D gene uncertain. For the CDR3, the sequence is CASSLRRLYAPLHF. The sequenced DNA: TGTGCCAGCAGTTTAAGGAGGCTATATGCACCCCTCCACTTT.